This T cell receptor (beta chain) was observed in a study of blood T cell repertoires in COVID-19 (dated by TCRdb to the early 2020s). Background for the entire study: Samples covering the acute and convalescent phases of COVID-19 were provided by collaborators in the United States, Italy and Spain. Subjects who had been exposed to COVID-19, were actively infected with it, or had recovered from it provided the deeply sampled blood TCRbeta repertoires that made up the dataset. Where HLA class I and class II types were available, the types were taken from metadata supplied by the sample provider, not from assay-based typing. The repertoires were released in a freely available public database intended as a resource for research on the immune response to SARS-CoV-2. The material from the prospective study consisted of cDNA or gDNA derived from T cells, B-cell-depleted T cells, or PBMCs. Samples were obtained from the ongoing ImmuneRACE study (first 160 participants) and from 1,254 subjects provided by 6 global collaborators. Nearly every sample came with metadata listing a de-identified subject ID, COVID-19 status, age in years and sex.

General conclusions and limits of the study: The amount of clinical and demographic metadata varied by source and participant and was provided uncurated.

Each collaborating institution followed its own protocols to collect whole blood in K2EDTA tubes. Collaborator samples were shipped for TCRbeta analysis as frozen whole blood, isolated PBMCs, or DNA extracted from either sample type. TCRbeta CDR3 regions were amplified from genomic DNA by means of the immunoSEQ Assay, a bias-controlled multiplex PCR. As for how the authors treated the data: The number of nucleated cells in each sample was estimated from the amplification of reference gene primers within the assay. Sequence reads were collapsed and filtered to measure the absolute abundance of every unique TCRbeta CDR3 rearrangement. Productive Simpson clonality was computed per sample as the square root of Simpson's diversity index over productive rearrangements. TCRdb holds this immuneACCESS table with in-frame rearrangements only. Some clones are missing; in checked studies, unresolved V genes explain under half, and the rest has no known cause. The V and J calls and clone size are taken from that table; D and trimming were inferred from the DNA. The sample table shows some 230,000 clones, and roughly 80% are seen once. The ten largest clones take up roughly 2.3% of the sample.

V and J are trimmed by 4 bases and 5 bases, and the gene matches miss 0 bases of the junction. CDR3 length: 12 amino acids, cysteine to phenylalanine. Only CDR3 DNA is held: 36 bases, read in frame from base 1. The germline V gene specifies SGHDT as CDR1 and YYEEEE as CDR2. Remarks on this clone: Its antigen target is currently unknown. No base quality information exists; no much larger clone differs at one position.

This receptor chain uses TRBV5-6 and TRBJ1-5; 7 bases in between match TRBD1. This receptor was obtained from a woman between 55 and 75 years old with acute or convalescent COVID-19. The material sequenced was peripheral blood. At the DNA level, the sequence is TGTGCCAGCAGCGACAGGGATCAGCCCCAGCATTTT. It translates as CASSDRDQPQHF.